The rows below give T cell receptor beta chains drawn from one sample of a study of T cell responses to AZD1222 COVID-19 vaccine. This table comes from immunoSEQ multiplex PCR, and its TCRdb copy is limited to in-frame clones, with some not included. Seen here are 140,000 to 150,000 clones, around 90% observed once, and the top ten hold about 7.5%. The specimen was peripheral blood, collected 28 days after the second dose of the MenACWY control vaccine. Source of these receptors: an adult who received the MenACWY meningococcal vaccine as a control. CDR3s include the opening cysteine and the closing phenylalanine or tryptophan. A D gene is named only where the DNA matches it firmly. Not every row has a clone size; where given, it reads once, few, many or a size class.

TRBD1	TRBV3-1/TRBV3-2	TRBJ2-7	-	TGTGCCAGCAGCCCTGAAACGACAGGGGCCTACGAGCAGTACTTC	CASSPETTGAYEQYF
-	TRBV7-2	TRBJ1-3	-	TGTGCCAGCAGCTTAGGAAGGCTCCTCTCTGGAAACACCATATATTTT	CASSLGRLLSGNTIYF
-	TRBV4-1	TRBJ2-4	-	TGCGCCAGCAGCCAAGACCAGGGTGAGAATCAGTACTTC	CASSQDQGENQYF
TRBD1	TRBV25-1	TRBJ2-7	-	TGTGCCAGCAGTCCCCGGACAGGCCCTATCCACGAGCAGTACTTC	CASSPRTGPIHEQYF
TRBD1	TRBV18	TRBJ2-5	-	TGTGCCAGCTCACCTTCGACAGGGGGCGAGGGAGAGACCCAGTACTTC	CASSPSTGGEGETQYF
-	TRBV6-6	TRBJ1-1	-	TGTGCCAGCAGTTACGACAGACTGAACACTGAAGCTTTCTTT	CASSYDRLNTEAFF
-	TRBV5-1	TRBJ2-3	-	TGCGCCAGCCGGGACACCCAGGGGGATACGCAGTATTTT	CASRDTQGDTQYF
-	TRBV19	TRBJ2-1	-	TGTGCCAGTAGTATTCAATGGGGGGCCCTCGATGAGCAGTTCTTC	CASSIQWGALDEQFF
-	TRBV2	TRBJ1-4	-	TGTGCCAGCAGAAACGGACGTAATGAAAAACTGTTTTTT	CASRNGRNEKLFF
TRBD1	TRBV6-2/TRBV6-3	TRBJ1-2	once	TGTGCCAGCAGTTACGACGCACGACAGGGGGCCTTCTTTAACTATGGCTACACCTTC	CASSYDARQGAFFNYGYTF
TRBD1	TRBV6-6	TRBJ2-1	-	TGTGCCAGCAGTCCCGGGACAGGGACCTGGAATGAGCAGTTCTTC	CASSPGTGTWNEQFF
TRBD1	TRBV29-1	TRBJ1-5	-	TGCAGCGTGATATTAGCAGGGGGCCAGCCCCAGCATTTT	CSVILAGGQPQHF
-	TRBV3-1/TRBV3-2	TRBJ2-7	few	TGTGCCAGCAGCCAAGATCTTACCGTATCTCGTGAGCAGTACTTC	CASSQDLTVSREQYF
TRBD1	TRBV5-8	TRBJ2-5	-	TGTGCCAGCAGCTTGTCGGGCAGGGGGCGCCGAGAGACCCAGTACTTC	CASSLSGRGRRETQYF
-	TRBV5-1	TRBJ2-3	-	TGCGCCAGCAGCTTTAGCGGTGCGACTAGCACAGATACGCAGTATTTT	CASSFSGATSTDTQYF
-	TRBV10-1	TRBJ1-2	-	TGCGCCAGCAGTGAGTCGGCAAGCGCTGGCTACACCTTC	CASSESASAGYTF
TRBD2	TRBV7-6	TRBJ2-5	once	TGTGCCAGCAGCTTAGATGATCCCCTTAGCGGGGGAGAACAAGAGACCCAGTACTTC	CASSLDDPLSGGEQETQYF